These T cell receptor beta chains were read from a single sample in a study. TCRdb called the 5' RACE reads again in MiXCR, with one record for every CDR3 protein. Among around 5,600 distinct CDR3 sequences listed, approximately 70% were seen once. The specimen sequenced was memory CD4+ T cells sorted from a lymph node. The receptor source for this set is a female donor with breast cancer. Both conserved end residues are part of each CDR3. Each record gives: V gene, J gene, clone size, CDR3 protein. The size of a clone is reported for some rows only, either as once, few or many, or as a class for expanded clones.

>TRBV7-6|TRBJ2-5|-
CASSLDQTQYF
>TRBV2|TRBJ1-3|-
CASNSLAGNTIYF
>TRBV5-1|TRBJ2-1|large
CASSLGQTYNEQFF
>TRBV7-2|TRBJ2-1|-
CASSLSQGREQFF
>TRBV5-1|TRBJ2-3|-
CASSLQSGTTDTQYF
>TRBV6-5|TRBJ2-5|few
CASSYRGPVQETQYF
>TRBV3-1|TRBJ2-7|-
CASSQSTAGEQYF
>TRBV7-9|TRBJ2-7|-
CASSRRGQGSYEQYF
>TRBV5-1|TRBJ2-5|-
CASRPGTAQETQYF
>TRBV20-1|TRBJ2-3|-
CSAYPPATDTQYF
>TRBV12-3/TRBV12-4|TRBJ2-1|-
CASSYNSVIVNEQFF
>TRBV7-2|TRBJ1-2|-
CASSLVGGTISNYGYTF
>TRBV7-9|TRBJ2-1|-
CASSSTSGGHYNEQFF
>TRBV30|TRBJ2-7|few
CAWSVVAGATTYEQYF
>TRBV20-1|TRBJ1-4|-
CSTTGNRNEKLFF
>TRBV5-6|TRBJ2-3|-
CASSLAGISTDTRYF
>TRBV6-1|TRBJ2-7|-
CASSGQGITSYEQYF
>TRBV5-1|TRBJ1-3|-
CASSISGTAGNTIYF
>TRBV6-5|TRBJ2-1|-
CASRFDGYNEQFF
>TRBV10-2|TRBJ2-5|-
CASSDYRGQTQYF
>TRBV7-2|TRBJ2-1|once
CASSWYTYNEQFF
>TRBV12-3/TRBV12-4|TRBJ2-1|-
CASSRHGRLAEQFF
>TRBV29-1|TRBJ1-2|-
CSVEDWVHGGYTF
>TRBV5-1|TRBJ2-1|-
CASSSKTSGRHNEQFF
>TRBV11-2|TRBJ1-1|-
CASSSDRVSTEAFF
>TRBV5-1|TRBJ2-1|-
CASRLGGQDEQFF
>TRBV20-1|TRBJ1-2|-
CSARGQGNDYGYTF